Presented here are 21 T cell receptor beta chains from one specimen sequenced in a study of T cell changes during pregnancy in multiple sclerosis. The protocol was immunoSEQ multiplex PCR, while the TCRdb copy is restricted to in-frame clones and leaves out a portion. This sample has 50,000 to 60,000 clones, with approximately 90% found just once. Sequencing used CD4+ T cells from peripheral blood mononuclear cells, obtained in the first trimester of pregnancy. These receptors all stem from a female donor with multiple sclerosis, enrolled in a pregnancy study.

J is TRBJ2-7 and V is TRBV9; 9 bases line up with TRBD2. V lost 0 bases, J lost 6 bases, and 1 base stayed unmatched. The length of the CDR3 is 13 residues. Germline assignment: CDR1 SGDLS and CDR2 YYNGEE. Here the CDR3 reads CASSVALAGEQYF. DNA for the CDR3: TGTGCCAGCAGCGTAGCACTAGCGGGCGAGCAGTACTTC. The full variable domain, completed using reference TRBV9 and TRBJ2-7, is DSGVTQTPKHLITATGQRVTLRCSPRSGDLSVYWYQQSLDQGLQFLIQYYNGEERAKGNILERFSAQQFPDLHSELNLSSLELGDSALYFCASSVALAGEQYFGPGTRLTVT.

The V gene is TRBV7-3, the J gene TRBJ2-1; 10 nucleotides agree with TRBD2. V gave up 3 bases and J gave up 5 bases; unmatched junction bases: 4. Germline CDR1 SGHTA, CDR2 FQGTGA. The CDR3 has 15 residues. This CDR3 is CASSFTSGDHNEQFF. CDR3 DNA: TGTGCCAGCAGCTTTACTAGCGGGGACCACAATGAGCAGTTCTTC.

DNA of the CDR3: TGTGCCAGTAGTACACCGGGACAGGGTTCTCGGGAGCAGTTCTTC. This encodes CASSTPGQGSREQFF. J is TRBJ2-1 and V is TRBV19, with 9 bases aligning to TRBD1. This CDR3 spans 15 amino acids. Trimming cost V 4 bases and J 10 bases; bases outside gene matches: 11. CDR1 LNHDA and CDR2 SQIVND come from the germline V gene (reference sequence).

The chain links TRBV2 to TRBJ2-5; D possibly corresponds to TRBD2 (6 bases). Trimming took off 6 bases at V and 0 bases at J, with 26 bases between the two ends. The CDR3 contains 19 residues. The germline CDR1 and CDR2 sequences are SNHLY and FYNNEI. Written as DNA, the CDR3 is TGTGCCAGCAGCTTTCCGACAACCTGGGGTAGCGGAAACCAAGAGACCCAGTACTTC. Amino acids: CASSFPTTWGSGNQETQYF.

This clone was seen only a few times. The rearrangement uses TRBV5-1 and TRBJ1-2; TRBD1 matches at 7 bases. The junction had 5 bases not matched to a gene; V was cut back by 3 bases and J by 6 bases. From germline, CDR1 is SGHRS and CDR2 YFSETQ. CDR3 size: 13 residues. CDR3 nucleotide sequence: TGCGCCAGCAGCTCCCACAGGGGTGATGGCTACACCTTC. It translates to CASSSHRGDGYTF.

This chain uses TRBV9 with TRBJ2-7, with a weak D call TRBD1 (5 bases). V was clipped by 4 bases and J by 0 bases, with 11 bases between them. Germline lookup yields CDR1 SGDLS and CDR2 YYNGEE. The CDR3 consists of 14 residues. CDR3 sequence: CASSPPQGSYEQYF. CDR3 nucleotides: TGTGCCAGCAGCCCCCCTCAGGGCTCCTACGAGCAGTACTTC.

The chain employs TRBV7-3 and TRBJ2-1; TRBD2 matches at 10 bases. CDR1 and CDR2 from the germline V gene are SGHTA and FQGTGA. With 5 bases clipped from V and 6 bases from J, the junction kept 7 bases outside the gene matches. The CDR3 runs 15 residues. Here the CDR3 DNA reads TGTGCCAGCAGCCTAGCGGGAGTGGGCCGCAATGAGCAGTTCTTC. Translation gives CASSLAGVGRNEQFF.

This chain connects TRBV5-1 to TRBJ1-2; D remains ambiguous. Germline assignment: CDR1 SGHRS and CDR2 YFSETQ. V was shortened by 5 bases and J by 2 bases, with 16 bases between the two germline ends. CDR3 length: 15 residues. The CDR3 loop is CASSPRRSENYGYTF. CDR3 coding DNA: TGCGCCAGCAGTCCTCGTAGATCTGAGAACTATGGCTACACCTTC.

The V call is TRBV5-1, the J call TRBJ1-4, with D maybe TRBD1 (6 bases). CDR1 and CDR2 from the germline V gene are SGHRS and YFSETQ. The ends were cut back, 4 bases at V and 3 bases at J, with 13 bases in the middle. The CDR3 is made up of 15 amino acids. The CDR3 reads CASSPGQLSNEKLFF. CDR3 bases: TGCGCCAGCAGCCCCGGACAGCTATCTAATGAAAAACTGTTTTTT.

The rearrangement joins TRBV19 to TRBJ2-1; perhaps TRBD1 as D (5 bases). The V gene lost 2 bases and the J gene lost 8 bases, with 13 bases spanning the gap. Germline CDR1 is LNHDA and CDR2 is SQIVND (reference sequence). This CDR3 comprises 14 residues. CDR3 region: CASSIKGISDEQFF. The CDR3 coding sequence is TGTGCCAGTAGTATAAAGGGGATAAGCGATGAGCAGTTCTTC. Full variable domain (missing parts from reference TRBV19 and TRBJ2-1): DGGITQSPKYLFRKEGQNVTLSCEQNLNHDAMYWYRQDPGQGLRLIYYSQIVNDFQKGDIAEGYSVSREKKESFPLTVTSAQKNPTAFYLCASSIKGISDEQFFGPGTRLTVL.

Turning to this clone: The CDR3 does not end in the conserved phenylalanine or tryptophan, so this is likely a read error. The chain recombines TRBV28 with TRBJ1-2; D uncertain. Germline V lookup: CDR1 MDHEN, CDR2 SYDVKM. The length of the CDR3 is 11 residues. V lost 1 base and J lost 8, with 5 bases in between. The CDR3 nucleotides read TGTGCCAGCAGTTTATTTAGCGGCTACACCTCC. It specifies CASSLFSGYTS.

The genes are TRBV5-1 and TRBJ1-1; D ambiguous. CDR1 and CDR2 from the germline V gene are SGHRS and YFSETQ. V gave up 0 bases and J gave up 1 base, with 7 bases separating them. CDR3 length: 14 residues. CDR3 residues: CASSLGYGNTEAFF. The CDR3 coding sequence is TGCGCCAGCAGCTTGGGGTACGGGAACACTGAAGCTTTCTTT.

The V and J genes are TRBV5-1 and TRBJ1-2; possible D gene TRBD1, 5 bases. The CDR3 runs to 18 residues. Germline CDR1 is SGHRS and CDR2 is YFSETQ. V lost 1 base, J lost 0 bases, and 19 bases lay in between. The CDR3 DNA reads TGCGCCAGCAGCTTGAGGACCCAGGGCCGAGTCTCTAACTATGGCTACACCTTC. Translated, it gives CASSLRTQGRVSNYGYTF.

This chain links TRBV7-3 with TRBJ2-2; D possibly corresponds to TRBD2 (5 bases). CDR1 is SGHTA, CDR2 FQGTGA, per germline. There are 13 residues in the CDR3. V lost 0 bases and J lost 11, with 10 bases in between. The CDR3 spells CASSLTTGYELFF. For the CDR3, the DNA is TGTGCCAGCAGCTTAACGACGGGGTATGAGCTGTTTTTT.

The V call is TRBV7-9, the J call TRBJ2-5, with 7 bases fitting TRBD1. The V gene's germline CDR1 is SEHNR and CDR2 FQNEAQ (reference sequence). Germline trimming cut 5 bases from V and 3 bases from J; bases unmatched to any gene: 6. The CDR3 is made up of 14 amino acids. The CDR3 DNA reads TGTGCCAGCAGCCCGGACAGGCGAGAAGAGACCCAGTACTTC. This translates into CASSPDRREETQYF.

In its sample, this clone was seen once. The chain carries TRBV7-3 and TRBJ2-1, with D perhaps matching TRBD1 (6 bases). Germline CDR1 reads SGHTA; CDR2 reads FQGTGA. V lost 2 bases to trimming and J lost 0 bases, with 11 bases between them. The CDR3 has 16 residues. The CDR3 bases are TGTGCCAGCAGCTTACTACAGGGAAGCTCCTACAATGAGCAGTTCTTC. This sequence encodes CASSLLQGSSYNEQFF.

The chain carries TRBV28 and TRBJ2-5, with 9 bases matching TRBD2. Germline loops: CDR1 MDHEN, CDR2 SYDVKM. CDR3 length: 15 amino acids. The V and J ends lost 0 bases and 3 bases, in that order; junction bases with no gene match: 2. The CDR3 here is CASSLWVAGEETQYF. The CDR3 DNA reads as TGTGCCAGCAGTTTATGGGTAGCGGGAGAAGAGACCCAGTACTTC. The whole variable domain, filled in from reference TRBV28 and TRBJ2-5, reads DVKVTQSSRYLVKRTGEKVFLECVQDMDHENMFWYRQDPGLGLRLIYFSYDVKMKEKGDIPEGYSVSREKKERFSLILESASTNQTSMYLCASSLWVAGEETQYFGPGTRLLVL.

The DNA for the CDR3 is TGTGCCTGGAGTGACAGGGATGAGCAGTTCTTC. Translation: CAWSDRDEQFF. The V gene is TRBV30, the J gene TRBJ2-1, with a possible D match to TRBD1 (6 bases). CDR3 length: 11 amino acids. Germline CDR1 and CDR2: GTSNPN and SVGIG (reference sequence). V lost 1 base and J 8 bases, leaving 6 bases between the germline ends.

The rearrangement joins TRBV28 to TRBJ1-5; no firm D call. The CDR3 spans 14 residues. V lost 7 bases, J lost 4 bases, and 14 bases lay in between. Germline lookup yields CDR1 MDHEN and CDR2 SYDVKM. This CDR3 is CASKPPGRNQPQHF. CDR3 bases: TGTGCCAGCAAACCGCCCGGCAGGAATCAGCCCCAGCATTTT. Combining the CDR3 with reference TRBV28 and TRBJ1-5 gives the whole variable domain DVKVTQSSRYLVKRTGEKVFLECVQDMDHENMFWYRQDPGLGLRLIYFSYDVKMKEKGDIPEGYSVSREKKERFSLILESASTNQTSMYLCASKPPGRNQPQHFGDGTRLSIL.

This clone occurred a few times. The CDR3 nucleotides read TGCGCCAGCAGCTTGGCCGGTTATCTGGGCGCTGAAGCTTTCTTT. Amino acids: CASSLAGYLGAEAFF. The chain joins TRBV5-1 to TRBJ1-1; D unresolved. The CDR3 consists of 15 residues. Germline V gene data show CDR1 as SGHRS and CDR2 as YFSETQ. Trimming cost V 0 bases and J 6 bases, with 15 bases left between them.

This clone was seen repeatedly, ten times or more. The chain recombines TRBV5-1 with TRBJ2-1; the D is unclear. Germline CDR1 and CDR2: SGHRS and YFSETQ. The V gene lost 1 base and the J gene lost 0 bases, with 5 bases spanning the gap. The CDR3 runs to 14 residues. The CDR3 sequence is CASSLLGSYNEQFF. Here the CDR3 DNA reads TGCGCCAGCAGCTTGCTAGGCTCCTACAATGAGCAGTTCTTC.